The T cell receptor (beta chain) under discussion was sequenced for a study of post-analysis software for immune sequencing data. Broader study findings: Strong co-clustering by F measure linked samples that shared a preparation batch. There was significantly lower normalized Chao1 diversity in multiple sclerosis patients than in controls. Patients carried 5 or 6 TRBV segments more frequently than controls did, and TRBV5-6, TRBV5-1 and TRBV20-1 were among them.

Germline V lookup: CDR1 SGHTA, CDR2 FQGNSA. The CDR3 runs 12 residues. V was cut by 8 bases and J by 1 base, with 8 bases left in between. In this sample, this clonotype turned up a few times. Its antigen is currently unknown. Unique molecular identifiers had been added to the TCR beta cDNA libraries. Yield was roughly 0.5 million cDNA molecules from around 1 to 9.1 million T cells. TCRdb re-called the PCR reads through MiXCR, storing one row per CDR3 protein. This table holds 500,000 to 600,000 distinct CDR3 sequences, around 40% found once. The source material was blood. The chain has TRBV7-2 and TRBJ2-5, with D unresolved. The sequence was collected from a girl aged 5-17 years with multiple sclerosis. CDR3 residues: CASGVLQETQYF. CDR3 DNA sequence: TGTGCCAGCGGGGTCCTCCAAGAGACCCAGTACTTC.